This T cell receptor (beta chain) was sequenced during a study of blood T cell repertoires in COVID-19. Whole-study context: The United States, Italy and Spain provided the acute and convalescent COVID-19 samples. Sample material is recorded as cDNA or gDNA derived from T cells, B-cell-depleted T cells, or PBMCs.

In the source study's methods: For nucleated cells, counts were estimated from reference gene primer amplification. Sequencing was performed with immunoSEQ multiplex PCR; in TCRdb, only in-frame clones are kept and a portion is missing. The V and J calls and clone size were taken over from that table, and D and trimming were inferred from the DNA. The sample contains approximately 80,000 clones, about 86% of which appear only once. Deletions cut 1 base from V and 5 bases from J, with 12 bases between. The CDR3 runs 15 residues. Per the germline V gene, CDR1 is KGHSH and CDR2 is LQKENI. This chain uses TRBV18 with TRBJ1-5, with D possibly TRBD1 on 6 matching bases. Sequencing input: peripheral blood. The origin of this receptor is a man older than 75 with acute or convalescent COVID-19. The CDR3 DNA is TGTGCCAGCTCACCACGGGCAGGGGTTGATCAGCCCCAGCATTTT. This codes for CASSPRAGVDQPQHF.